Following are 26 T cell receptor beta chains from one sample sequenced in a study of T cell responses to AZD1222 COVID-19 vaccine. This table comes from immunoSEQ multiplex PCR, and its TCRdb copy is limited to in-frame clones, with some not included. Here the sample spans under 150,000 clones, about nine tenths being singletons. Specimen: peripheral blood, collected 28 days after the second AZD1222 dose. These receptors were taken from an adult who received the AZD1222 COVID-19 vaccine.

The rearrangement joins TRBV4-3 to TRBJ1-1; weak D call: TRBD1 (5 bases). CDR3 length equals 17 residues. The germline V gene encodes CDR1 LGHNA and CDR2 YSLEER. V was cut by 1 base and J by 0 bases, with 15 bases left in between. The CDR3 sequence: CASSQAWGYGMNTEAFF. The CDR3 DNA is TGCGCCAGCAGCCAAGCGTGGGGGTATGGGATGAACACTGAAGCTTTCTTT.

The chain recombines TRBV5-1 with TRBJ2-7; D gene unclear. The CDR3 extends over 12 amino acids. Germline assignment: CDR1 SGHRS and CDR2 YFSETQ. V lost 0 bases, J lost 3 bases, and 4 bases lay in between. The CDR3 region has the DNA TGCGCCAGCAGCTTGGGGGGCTACGAGCAGTACTTC. It specifies CASSLGGYEQYF. The whole variable domain, remainder taken from reference TRBV5-1 and TRBJ2-7, is KAGVTQTPRYLIKTRGQQVTLSCSPISGHRSVSWYQQTPGQGLQFLFEYFSETQRNKGNFPGRFSGRQFSNSRSEMNVSTLELGDSALYLCASSLGGYEQYFGPGTRLTVT.

The V and J genes are TRBV6-2 or TRBV6-3 and TRBJ1-2; weak D call: TRBD1 (5 bases). With 5 bases removed from V and 8 bases from J, the gap between germline ends came to 21 bases. CDR3 length: 15 amino acids. Germline-derived CDR1 and CDR2 are MNHEY and SVGEGT. The DNA of the CDR3 is TGTGCCAGCAGTGACACACAGGCGGCCCTAGGGGGCTACACCTTC. Translated: CASSDTQAALGGYTF.

This clone was observed a single time. V is TRBV6-4 and J is TRBJ1-5; 7 bases align to TRBD1. The CDR3 covers 14 residues. Germline CDR1 MRHNA, CDR2 SNTAGT. Trimming at V came to 6 bases and at J to 7 bases, leaving 9 bases not matched to a gene. The CDR3 loop reads CASSQIGGQQPQHF. Written as DNA, the CDR3 is TGTGCCAGCAGCCAAATAGGGGGCCAGCAGCCCCAGCATTTT.

The chain combines TRBV27 with TRBJ2-1; TRBD2 aligns across 10 bases. This CDR3 comprises 15 residues. V was pared by 5 bases and J by 9 bases, with 10 bases of the junction left unmatched. Germline lookup yields CDR1 MNHEY and CDR2 SMNVEV (reference sequence). The CDR3 protein is CASSTLERGGPEQFF. The CDR3 bases are TGTGCCAGCAGTACCCTCGAGCGGGGGGGCCCTGAGCAGTTCTTC.

The chain combines TRBV5-1 with TRBJ2-1; TRBD2 aligns across 9 bases. Unmatched junction bases numbered 10, after V lost 1 base and J lost 2 bases. In germline, CDR1 is SGHRS, CDR2 YFSETQ. The CDR3 is made up of 18 amino acids. DNA for the CDR3: TGCGCCAGCAGCTTGTTTGCGGGGGGGCCTCTGGCCTACAATGAGCAGTTCTTC. The encoded protein is CASSLFAGGPLAYNEQFF.

This chain connects TRBV3-1 (or the pseudogene TRBV3-2) to TRBJ2-1; 9 bases line up with TRBD1. The germline V gene encodes CDR1 LGHDT and CDR2 YNNKEL (reference sequence). V trimming: 4 bases; J trimming: 9 bases; junction bases outside the gene matches: 10. The CDR3 has 15 amino acids. The CDR3: CASSLRDRDDSEQFF. Written as DNA, the CDR3 is TGTGCCAGCAGCCTCCGGGACAGGGATGACTCTGAGCAGTTCTTC.

The gene calls are TRBV5-1 and TRBJ1-2; D is undetermined. V lost 7 bases to trimming and J lost 2 bases, with 15 bases between them. The germline V gene encodes CDR1 SGHRS and CDR2 YFSETQ. This CDR3 is built from 14 residues. The CDR3 loop is CASGHPTQNYGYTF. CDR3 nucleotide sequence: TGCGCCAGCGGCCACCCGACACAAAACTATGGCTACACCTTC. The full variable domain, in which reference TRBV5-1 and TRBJ1-2 provide the parts outside the CDR3, is KAGVTQTPRYLIKTRGQQVTLSCSPISGHRSVSWYQQTPGQGLQFLFEYFSETQRNKGNFPGRFSGRQFSNSRSEMNVSTLELGDSALYLCASGHPTQNYGYTFGSGTRLTVV.

The chain recombines TRBV5-6 with TRBJ1-6, with TRBD1 identical over 9 bases. This CDR3 region has 15 residues. The V and J ends lost 4 bases and 8 bases, in that order; junction bases with no gene match: 7. Germline CDR1 and CDR2: SGHDT and YYEEEE. The CDR3 DNA reads TGTGCCAGCAGCGGCGGGGACAGGGATTATTCACCCCTCCACTTT. It is translated as CASSGGDRDYSPLHF.

The table lists this clone with a count of one. V is TRBV5-6 and J is TRBJ1-1; tentative D call: TRBD1 (5 bases). V lost 4 bases and J lost 4, with 20 bases in between. CDR3 length equals 16 residues. Germline CDR1 is SGHDT and CDR2 is YYEEEE. The CDR3 loop reads CASSKGYRQGGTEAFF. As DNA, the CDR3 is TGTGCCAGCAGCAAAGGGTACAGGCAGGGCGGCACTGAAGCTTTCTTT.

The V call is TRBV9, the J call TRBJ1-5; D not certain. Germline CDR1 SGDLS, CDR2 YYNGEE. CDR3 size: 17 residues. Trimming left V 0 bases short and J 5 bases short, with 18 bases between. CDR3 loop: CASSVAPISTYYQPQHF. The CDR3 nucleotides read TGTGCCAGCAGCGTAGCCCCAATCTCGACCTATTATCAGCCCCAGCATTTT.

This clone was seen a single time. This chain uses TRBV3-1 (or the pseudogene TRBV3-2) with TRBJ2-3; 9 nucleotides match TRBD2. The CDR3 length is 15 residues. The germline CDR1 and CDR2 sequences are LGHDT and YNNKEL (reference sequence). Losses at the gene ends were 0 bases for V and 9 bases for J; bases not matched to a gene: 7. CDR3 DNA: TGTGCCAGCAGCCAAGATGGTGCGGGGGGGAGGACGCAGTATTTT. Its translation: CASSQDGAGGRTQYF.

The chain links TRBV18 to TRBJ1-1, with 7 bases identical to TRBD1. Germline V gene sequence: CDR1 KGHSH, CDR2 LQKENI. V was clipped by 3 bases and J by 1 base; unmatched bases: 5. This CDR3 is built from 15 residues. CDR3 residues: CASSPFGTENTEAFF. In DNA form, the CDR3 reads TGTGCCAGCTCACCGTTTGGGACAGAGAACACTGAAGCTTTCTTT.

This clone has a handful of counts. The chain has TRBV5-1 and TRBJ1-5; D might be TRBD1 (5 bases). This CDR3 has 14 amino acids. V dropped 4 bases and J dropped 7 bases, with 15 bases sitting between them. Germline CDR1 is SGHRS and CDR2 is YFSETQ. CDR3 amino acids: CASSPTETGQPQHF. CDR3 sequence (DNA): TGCGCCAGCAGCCCGACAGAGACCGGACAGCCCCAGCATTTT.

V and J are TRBV7-2 and TRBJ2-5; 9 bases map to TRBD2. In germline, CDR1 is SGHTA, CDR2 FQGNSA. This CDR3 is built from 17 residues. Germline trimming cut 5 bases from V and 2 bases from J; bases unmatched to any gene: 12. For the CDR3, the DNA is TGTGCCAGCAGCCCCCAGACAGGCGGGGGGGGTCAAGAGACCCAGTACTTC. Amino acid sequence: CASSPQTGGGGQETQYF. Together with reference TRBV7-2 and TRBJ2-5, the CDR3 gives the full variable domain: GAGVSQSPSNKVTEKGKDVELRCDPISGHTALYWYRQSLGQGLEFLIYFQGNSAPDKSGLPSDRFSAERTGGSVSTLTIQRTQQEDSAVYLCASSPQTGGGGQETQYFGPGTRLLVL.

The V call is TRBV25-1, the J call TRBJ2-7; possibly TRBD1 for D (5 bases). The ends were cut back, 4 bases at V and 2 bases at J, with 9 bases in the middle. The CDR3 is made up of 13 amino acids. Germline CDR1 is MGHDK and CDR2 is SYGVNS. CDR3 DNA: TGTGCCAGCAGTGGGAAGACAGCCTACGAGCAGTACTTC. Its translation is CASSGKTAYEQYF.

This clone was detected a few times. The rearrangement links TRBV19 to TRBJ2-2; no definite D call. V lost 4 bases and J lost 6, with 9 bases in between. The CDR3 contains 13 residues. CDR1 and CDR2 (germline): LNHDA, SQIVND (reference sequence). The CDR3 bases are TGTGCCAGTAGTACCCCCTCCGCCGGGGAGCTGTTTTTT. Its protein is CASSTPSAGELFF. Full variable domain (remainder filled in from reference TRBV19 and TRBJ2-2): DGGITQSPKYLFRKEGQNVTLSCEQNLNHDAMYWYRQDPGQGLRLIYYSQIVNDFQKGDIAEGYSVSREKKESFPLTVTSAQKNPTAFYLCASSTPSAGELFFGEGSRLTVL.

This clone was seen once. The chain is built from TRBV28 and TRBJ1-2; no definite D call. There are 13 residues in the CDR3. Germline lookup yields CDR1 MDHEN and CDR2 SYDVKM. V lost 2 bases and J lost 3, with 7 bases in between. CDR3 coding DNA: TGTGCCAGCAGTTTACTTGATCACTATGGCTACACCTTC. The encoded protein is CASSLLDHYGYTF.

V usage is TRBV9 and J usage is TRBJ1-6; 11 bases are a match to TRBD1. The CDR3 spans 17 residues. Germline V gene sequence: CDR1 SGDLS, CDR2 YYNGEE. Losses at the gene ends were 4 bases for V and 10 bases for J; bases not matched to a gene: 13. CDR3 DNA sequence: TGTGCCAGCAGCTACGCGGTGGACAGGGGGCTGAAATCACCCCTCCACTTT. This translates into CASSYAVDRGLKSPLHF.

The V and J genes are TRBV10-1 and TRBJ1-5; D call uncertain. V was clipped by 8 bases and J by 4 bases, with 15 bases between them. Germline CDR1 is WNHNN and CDR2 is SYGVQD (reference sequence). CDR3 length: 14 amino acids. The CDR3 DNA is TGCGCCAGCTCATTACCAGGACGAAATCAGCCCCAGCATTTT. Its translation: CASSLPGRNQPQHF.

The rearrangement joins TRBV19 to TRBJ1-5; TRBD1 matches at 12 bases. V lost 5 bases, J lost 5 bases, and 4 bases stayed unmatched. This CDR3 is 15 amino acids long. Germline CDR1 LNHDA, CDR2 SQIVND (reference sequence). The CDR3 DNA is TGTGCCAGTAGTGGGGGACAGGGGGCGCATCAGCCCCAGCATTTT. Protein product: CASSGGQGAHQPQHF.

This clone came up once. The DNA for the CDR3 is TGTGCCAGCACCGATCCGGTGGGTGGGGAAGCTTTCTTT. Its translation: CASTDPVGGEAFF. The chain carries TRBV7-3 and TRBJ1-1; D gene ambiguous. CDR1 SGHTA and CDR2 FQGTGA come from the germline V gene. V dropped 7 bases and J dropped 8 bases, with 17 bases sitting between them. There are 13 residues in the CDR3.

This clone was detected a few times. The V gene is TRBV9, the J gene TRBJ2-1; D is uncertain. V dropped 0 bases and J dropped 3 bases, with 10 bases sitting between them. Germline V gene lookup returns CDR1 SGDLS and CDR2 YYNGEE. This CDR3 contains 15 residues. The CDR3 reads CASSVGIAGYNEQFF. Written as DNA, the CDR3 is TGTGCCAGCAGCGTAGGAATTGCTGGCTACAATGAGCAGTTCTTC.

The V call is TRBV5-6, the J call TRBJ2-4, with D perhaps TRBD2 (6 bases). The CDR3 is 16 residues long. Trimming pared 0 bases from V and 0 bases from J, leaving 10 bases between. The germline gives CDR1 SGHDT, CDR2 YYEEEE. DNA of the CDR3: TGTGCCAGCAGCTTGGGCGGGACCCTAGCCAAAAACATTCAGTACTTC. Translating it yields CASSLGGTLAKNIQYF.

The V and J genes are TRBV11-2 and TRBJ1-1; unclear D gene. Germline CDR1 SGHAT, CDR2 FQNNGV. Trimming cost V 2 bases and J 3 bases, with 13 bases left between them. The CDR3 extends over 15 amino acids. The CDR3 is CASSLRTTRDTEAFF. CDR3 DNA sequence: TGTGCCAGCAGCTTAAGGACGACTCGGGACACTGAAGCTTTCTTT.

The rearrangement links TRBV30 to TRBJ2-2; D may be TRBD2 (5 bases). V gave up 3 bases and J gave up 5 bases, with 7 bases separating them. CDR3 length equals 12 residues. Germline CDR1 is GTSNPN and CDR2 is SVGIG (reference sequence). CDR3 loop: CAWSGETGELFF. The DNA of the CDR3 is TGTGCCTGGAGCGGGGAAACCGGGGAGCTGTTTTTT.